This T cell receptor beta chain was sequenced for a study of graft-versus-host responses after intestinal transplantation. Across the whole study: Induction using anti-thymocyte globulin, followed by tacrolimus and steroids for roughly 3 years, was given to all recipients.

Processing released intraepithelial and lamina propria lymphocytes from the graft tissue. Details on this clone: Its antigen is unidentified.

General study results and limits: Elevated graft-versus-host to host-versus-graft clonal ratios in allografts were recorded for patients with graft-donor T cell macrochimerism. Detection of GvH clones occurred in recipient marrow, and some had their first appearance in ileum or blood.

The CDR3 contains 15 residues. CDR1 and CDR2 (germline): SEHNR, FQNEAQ (reference sequence). Trimming removed 1 base from V and 4 bases from J; junction bases left unmatched: 5. Here immunoSEQ multiplex PCR was the method, and the copy in TCRdb shows in-frame clones only, minus some. The sample has some 7,700 clones; about 82% are singletons. This TCR was recovered from a human patient who received an intestinal transplant, so some T cells may come from the graft donor. The gene calls are TRBV7-9 and TRBJ2-7; 9 nucleotides match TRBD2. Sequencing used ileum tissue, obtained around 130 days after transplant. CDR3 sequence: CASSLVTTSGYEQYF. DNA of the CDR3: TGTGCCAGCAGCTTAGTAACGACTAGCGGATACGAGCAGTACTTC.